A single sample is the source of the 21 T cell receptor beta chains below, sequenced in a study of identical twins (dated by TCRdb to the mid-2010s). The library was produced with 5' RACE. The listed sequencing device is Illumina HiSeq 2000. Using fastp trimming at Q25 and MiXCR clonotype assembly, TCRdb reanalyzed the public sequencing data and kept in-frame beta chains. Every CDR3 protein is listed once, alongside the most common genes and DNA of its rows. The sample contains about 200,000 distinct CDR3 sequences, around 10% of them found a single time. Over 4.5% of the sample is in the top ten clones. Sequencing used memory (CD45RO+) T cells sorted from blood. The cell subset or site tag for this specimen amounts to: CD45RO+ enriched T cells. The receptors shown here come from a young woman in good health.

This clonotype has more than one count but fewer than ten. This sequence joins TRBV3-1 and TRBJ2-1, with TRBD2 matching over 7 bases. This CDR3 region has 14 residues. V shed 4 bases, J shed 7 bases, and the junction held 7 bases outside the gene matches. The germline CDR1 and CDR2 sequences are LGHDT and YNNKEL (reference sequence). Written as DNA, the CDR3 is TGTGCCAGCAGCCGAGCGGGGTCACTTAATGAGCAGTTCTTC. Translating gives CASSRAGSLNEQFF.

This chain uses TRBV30 with TRBJ2-2; 9 bases map to TRBD1. Per germline, CDR1 GTSNPN and CDR2 SVGIG (reference sequence). The V segment lost 6 bases and the J segment 4 bases; nucleotides outside the gene matches: 3. This CDR3 region has 13 residues. This CDR3 reads CACGTGLTGELFF. The CDR3 nucleotides read TGTGCCTGCGGGACAGGGCTCACCGGGGAGCTGTTTTTT.

In its sample, this clonotype was seen many times. The chain combines TRBV6-2 or TRBV6-3 with TRBJ2-2; 12 bases fit TRBD2. The germline V gene encodes CDR1 MNHEY and CDR2 SVGEGT. V gave up 4 bases and J gave up 6 bases; unmatched junction bases: 3. CDR3 length: 15 residues. Here the CDR3 reads CASSLTSGGAGELFF. The CDR3, as DNA: TGTGCCAGCAGTTTGACTAGCGGGGGAGCCGGGGAGCTGTTTTTT.

This clonotype came up many times. The chain is built from TRBV12-3 or TRBV12-4 and TRBJ2-1; possibly TRBD1 for D (5 bases). V was shortened by 7 bases and J by 7 bases, with 23 bases between the two germline ends. This CDR3 has 16 residues. CDR3 nucleotides: TGTGCCAGCACCTCCTCCGGGCAGGGTCGGCCGAATGAGCAGTTCTTC. Protein sequence: CASTSSGQGRPNEQFF.

This clonotype was detected a few times. This CDR3 is CASSLQRGLFQPQHF. The CDR3, as DNA: TGTGCCAGCAGCTTGCAAAGGGGCTTATTTCAGCCCCAGCATTTT. The rearrangement joins TRBV5-5 to TRBJ1-5; TRBD1 is a possible D gene (5 bases). Trimming took 1 base from V and 6 from J, leaving 14 bases between them. The germline V gene has CDR1 SGHKS and CDR2 YYEKEE (reference sequence). The CDR3 is 15 residues long.

A few counts support this clonotype. V and J are TRBV20-1 and TRBJ1-1; unclear D gene. The ends were cut back, 3 bases at V and 1 base at J, with 9 bases in the middle. The CDR3 loop spans 13 amino acids. From germline, CDR1 is DFQATT and CDR2 SNEGSKA (reference sequence). Here the CDR3 DNA reads TGCAGTGCTAGCCAGGACGGGAACACTGAAGCTTTCTTT. Translation: CSASQDGNTEAFF.

The J gene is TRBJ1-1, the V gene TRBV11-2, with D possibly being TRBD1 (5 bases). The germline V gene encodes CDR1 SGHAT and CDR2 FQNNGV. The germline V and J ends were trimmed by 5 bases and 1 base, with 11 bases remaining between them. CDR3 length equals 14 residues. Written as DNA, the CDR3 is TGTGCCAGCAGCAGGGGAGGTCGGAACACTGAAGCTTTCTTT. Protein sequence: CASSRGGRNTEAFF.

The rearrangement joins TRBV6-2 or TRBV6-3 to TRBJ2-7; a weak D match, TRBD1 (5 bases). The germline V gene has CDR1 MNHEY and CDR2 SVGEGT. V dropped 6 bases and J dropped 6 bases, with 18 bases sitting between them. This CDR3 is 14 amino acids long. The CDR3 nucleotides read TGTGCCAGCAGGGTTCGGACACCCGAAGGCGAGCAGTACTTC. Its protein product is CASRVRTPEGEQYF.

As to this clonotype: At one boundary the junction diverges from the germline segment, which might be a read error. The J gene is TRBJ2-7, the V gene TRBV5-1; D is possibly TRBD2 (6 bases). CDR1 is SGHRS and CDR2 is YFSETQ in the germline V gene. The CDR3 has 13 amino acids. CDR3 coding DNA: TGCGCCAGCAGGCGGGACGGACCCTACGAGCAGCACTTC. It encodes CASRRDGPYEQHF.

There are a few counts of this clonotype. DNA for the CDR3: TGCGCCAGCAGCACCGAGGGGGCCCCGAACACTGAAGCTTTCTTT. Its translation: CASSTEGAPNTEAFF. The genes are TRBV5-1 and TRBJ1-1, with 7 bases lining up with TRBD1. CDR1 and CDR2 (germline): SGHRS, YFSETQ. The CDR3 is 15 residues long. Trimming cost V 4 bases and J 1 base; bases outside gene matches: 7.

The chain recombines TRBV7-6 with TRBJ2-3; D unclear. The CDR3 has 13 residues. V shed 1 base and J shed 4 bases, with 6 bases lying between them. Germline CDR1 is SGHVS and CDR2 is FNYEAQ. The CDR3 spells CASSLVGSDTQYF. CDR3 DNA sequence: TGTGCCAGCAGCTTAGTTGGCTCAGATACGCAGTATTTT.

The table lists this clonotype with a few counts. The chain uses TRBV7-2 and TRBJ2-6; D is uncertain. The CDR3 runs 14 residues. V was cut by 3 bases and J by 4 bases, with 7 bases left in between. Germline V gene sequence: CDR1 SGHTA, CDR2 FQGNSA. This chain's CDR3 is CASSLYPGANVLTF. The CDR3 nucleotides are TGTGCCAGCAGCTTGTATCCCGGGGCCAACGTCCTGACTTTC.

A few counts support this clonotype. This rearrangement joins TRBV6-1 to TRBJ2-2, with 8 bases matching TRBD2. J lost 7 bases, V lost 5 bases, and 3 bases had no gene match. The CDR3 has 13 residues. Germline V gene sequence: CDR1 MNHNS, CDR2 SASEGT. DNA of the CDR3: TGTGCCAGCAGTCTTAGCGGGAACGGGGAGCTGTTTTTT. Amino acids: CASSLSGNGELFF.

This clonotype was counted only a few times. This chain links TRBV20-1 with TRBJ1-1, with D possibly being TRBD1 (5 bases). The CDR3 has 14 residues. V was shortened by 0 bases and J by 5 bases, with 13 bases between the two germline ends. Germline lookup yields CDR1 DFQATT and CDR2 SNEGSKA (reference sequence). CDR3 coding DNA: TGCAGTGCTAGAGATAGCAGGGAGAGAACTGAAGCTTTCTTT. Protein: CSARDSRERTEAFF.

In this sample, this clonotype turned up a few times. The CDR3 reads CSARDGRGADEQFF. The CDR3 DNA sequence: TGCAGTGCTAGAGATGGACGGGGGGCCGATGAGCAGTTCTTC. The chain employs TRBV20-1 and TRBJ2-1; TRBD2 might be the D (7 bases). Germline V CDR1 and CDR2: DFQATT, SNEGSKA (reference sequence). V was shortened by 0 bases and J by 8 bases, with 14 bases between the two germline ends. The CDR3 totals 14 residues.

This clonotype has more than one count but fewer than ten. The chain combines TRBV7-3 with TRBJ2-5; D possibly corresponds to TRBD1 (6 bases). The CDR3 is made up of 13 amino acids. Germline CDR1 and CDR2: SGHTA and FQGTGA. Trimming removed 6 bases at V and 5 bases at J, with 13 bases between. CDR3 sequence: CASSTGYRETQYF. CDR3 DNA: TGTGCCAGCAGTACAGGGTACAGGGAGACCCAGTACTTC.

The rearrangement uses TRBV14 and TRBJ2-1; TRBD1 might be the D (5 bases). Germline V gene data show CDR1 as SGHDN and CDR2 as FVKESK. V was cut by 4 bases and J by 5 bases, with 18 bases left in between. CDR3 length equals 16 residues. The CDR3 region has the DNA TGTGCCAGCAGCCCCGATAGGGGTACGCTTCACAATGAGCAGTTCTTC. Protein: CASSPDRGTLHNEQFF.

This chain uses TRBV2 with TRBJ2-3; 11 bases line up with TRBD2. The germline gives CDR1 SNHLY, CDR2 FYNNEI. V shed 11 bases and J 2 bases; nucleotides not matched to a gene: 18. The CDR3 has 18 residues. Here the CDR3 DNA reads TGTGCCTTCAGTGTCGGTAGTAGCGGGAGGGCGCTCACAGATACGCAGTATTTT. Its translation: CAFSVGSSGRALTDTQYF.

This clonotype was seen a handful of times. The rearrangement joins TRBV2 to TRBJ2-3; D is unclear. This CDR3 has 16 amino acids. Germline assignment: CDR1 SNHLY and CDR2 FYNNEI. V was pared by 2 bases and J by 0 bases, with 12 bases between. Here the CDR3 reads CASSERGPPSTDTQYF. Written as DNA, the CDR3 is TGTGCCAGCAGTGAAAGAGGACCACCTAGCACAGATACGCAGTATTTT.

The rearrangement joins TRBV7-8 to TRBJ2-7; TRBD1 matches at 7 bases. Germline CDR1 SGHVS, CDR2 FQNEAQ. The CDR3 is made up of 17 amino acids. V shed 5 bases and J 3 bases; nucleotides not matched to a gene: 16. CDR3 bases: TGTGCCAGCAGCCGAGACCCCACGCCGGGACAGCTCTACGAGCAGTACTTC. The encoded protein is CASSRDPTPGQLYEQYF.

The sample holds one count of this clonotype. V gene TRBV6-1 combines with J gene TRBJ2-6; D is perhaps TRBD2 (5 bases). Trimming took 7 bases from V and 0 from J, leaving 13 bases between them. The CDR3 has 16 residues. CDR1 MNHNS and CDR2 SASEGT come from the germline V gene. CDR3 nucleotides: TGTGCCAGCACCTTCCCGGGAACCTCTGGGGCCAACGTCCTGACTTTC. It yields the protein CASTFPGTSGANVLTF.